The clone carrying this T cell receptor (beta chain) has more than one count but fewer than ten. As yet, its antigen is unknown. This entry is derived from a study of response to subunit inactivated influenza vaccine. TCRdb re-derived calls from the RT-PCR reads in MiXCR, one entry per CDR3 protein. Among a few hundred thousand distinct CDR3 sequences, around 7.7% were seen once, and the ten largest hold around 12%. Findings and limits, study-wide: The study's authors posited that every seasonal influenza vaccination enlists few new T cells.

This CDR3 is 13 amino acids long. Germline V CDR1 and CDR2: DFQATT, SNEGSKA (reference sequence). V lost 6 bases to trimming and J lost 1 base, with 12 bases between them. The sequence came from a man aged 45 to 75 who received an inactivated influenza vaccine. Sequenced material: PBMCs from blood, taken approximately 25 months after vaccination. The chain uses TRBV20-1 and TRBJ2-5; no clear D. The CDR3 reads CSAMRTSQETQYF. CDR3 DNA sequence: TGCAGTGCAATGAGGACCAGCCAAGAGACCCAGTACTTC.